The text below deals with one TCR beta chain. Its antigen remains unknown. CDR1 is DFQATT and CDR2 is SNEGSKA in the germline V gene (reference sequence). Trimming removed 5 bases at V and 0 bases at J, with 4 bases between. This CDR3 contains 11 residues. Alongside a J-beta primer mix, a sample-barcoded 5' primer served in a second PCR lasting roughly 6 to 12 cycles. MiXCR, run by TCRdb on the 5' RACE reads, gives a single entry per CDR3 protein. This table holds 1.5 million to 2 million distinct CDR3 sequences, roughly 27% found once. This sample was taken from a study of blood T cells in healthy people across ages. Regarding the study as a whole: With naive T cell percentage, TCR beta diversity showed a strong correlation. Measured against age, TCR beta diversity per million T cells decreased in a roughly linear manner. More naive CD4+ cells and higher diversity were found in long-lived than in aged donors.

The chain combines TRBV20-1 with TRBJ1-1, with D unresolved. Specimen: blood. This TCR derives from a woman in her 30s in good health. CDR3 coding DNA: TGCAGTGCTGAGGTGAACACTGAAGCTTTCTTT. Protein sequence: CSAEVNTEAFF.